The clone carrying this T cell receptor (beta chain) was counted ten times or more. As yet, its antigen is unknown. The sample belongs to a study of Graves' ophthalmopathy and Graves' hyperthyroidism. Background on the study: At the time of initial diagnosis and before any treatment, peripheral blood was collected. Study results and limitations: This model predicted ophthalmopathy progression (sensitivity around 71%, specificity around 72%).

The germline V and J ends were trimmed by 4 bases and 10 bases, with 16 bases remaining between them. The CDR3 has 13 residues. Ophthalmopathic donors had moderate-to-severe activity, CAS ≥3 and NOSPECS ≥4, with disease that had lasted under 3 months. Clinicians diagnosed using symptoms, serum thyroxine, TRAb, thyroid ultrasound and orbital computed tomography. The authors amplified TCR beta CDR3 regions, and they did so from RNA transcripts for repertoire sequencing. RT-PCR was first run with HTBI primers, then multiplex PCR in a second round. Via MiXCR, TCRdb re-called the multiplex PCR reads, giving one row per CDR3 protein. Among fewer than 400,000 distinct CDR3 sequences listed, around 20% were seen once.

The sample comprised peripheral blood. This chain uses TRBV12-3 or TRBV12-4 with TRBJ1-1, with D possibly being TRBD1 (5 bases). The TCR was taken from a woman between 18 and 29 years old with Graves' ophthalmopathy. The CDR3 spells CASSSWGDGVAFF. CDR3 nucleotide sequence: TGTGCCAGCAGTTCTTGGGGGGACGGAGTAGCTTTCTTT.